A selection of T cell receptor beta chains follows, all from one sample in a study of T cell responses to AZD1222 COVID-19 vaccine. Assay: immunoSEQ multiplex PCR; the TCRdb copy retains only in-frame clones and omits some. The repertoire holds 45,000 to 55,000 clones, with 84% as singletons. The material was peripheral blood, obtained on day 0 of AZD1222 vaccination. Receptor source: an adult in good health. The conserved cysteine and the conserved F or W are not part of the CDR3 here. Expanded clones get a size class; other rows say once, few or many, or leave the size out.

size: .
V: TRBV27
J: TRBJ1-5
CDR3: ASGQGPYQPQH

size: .
V: TRBV18
J: TRBJ1-2
CDR3: ASSHGTGGASGYT

size: .
V: TRBV5-1
J: TRBJ1-2
CDR3: ASSFGQAGYT

size: .
V: TRBV3-1/TRBV3-2
J: TRBJ1-2
CDR3: ASSSRVLGGYT

size: .
V: TRBV9
J: TRBJ2-6
CDR3: ASSVQISSGANVLT

size: .
V: TRBV6-5
J: TRBJ1-2
CDR3: ASSQRRGGFDGYT

size: few
V: TRBV5-8
J: TRBJ2-2
CDR3: ASSLPGGNTGELF

size: .
V: TRBV7-2
J: TRBJ1-4
CDR3: ASSLALRGGVEKLF

size: .
V: TRBV4-1
J: TRBJ1-3
CDR3: ASSQEPGHAGNTIY

size: .
V: TRBV7-2
J: TRBJ2-1
CDR3: ASSPRLGTSGSDNEQF

size: once
V: TRBV5-5
J: TRBJ1-5
CDR3: ASSLMGPTQPQH

size: .
V: TRBV10-3
J: TRBJ2-7
CDR3: AISGPDGDEQY

size: .
V: TRBV5-4
J: TRBJ2-1
CDR3: ASSLLDRANNEQF

size: .
V: TRBV5-1
J: TRBJ1-3
CDR3: ASSPGDSGGNTIY

size: once
V: TRBV15
J: TRBJ2-7
CDR3: ATSKASGGAYEQY

size: .
V: TRBV4-3
J: TRBJ1-2
CDR3: ASSQVGGTADGYT

size: .
V: TRBV18
J: TRBJ1-2
CDR3: ASSPGQNQVHGYT

size: .
V: TRBV4-1
J: TRBJ2-5
CDR3: ASSQALTRRETQY

size: .
V: TRBV6-1
J: TRBJ1-5
CDR3: ASSEAGGTGQPQH

size: .
V: TRBV19
J: TRBJ2-2
CDR3: ASLPSREVNTGELF

size: .
V: TRBV5-1
J: TRBJ2-1
CDR3: ASIDRAATSSYNEQF

size: .
V: TRBV5-1
J: TRBJ1-3
CDR3: ASSLTDRGPGNTIY